Sequencing of this T cell receptor (beta chain) was carried out in a study of early T cells in non-severe SARS-CoV-2 infection (dated by TCRdb to the early 2020s). Background for the entire study: TCR sequencing used bulk RNA from unsorted whole blood, so alpha and beta chains could not be paired. The full study reports these points: VDJdb matching was skewed toward anti-spike CD8 responses and likely underestimated virus-specific expansions, missing private and CD4 specificities.

Set within a cohort of healthcare workers in London, UK, this nested case-control study involved weekly PCR testing of nasopharyngeal swabs along with blood sampling. Healthcare workers were recruited between 23 and 31 March 2020, during the week of the UK lockdown, and were followed weekly for up to roughly 15 weeks. This clonotype was seen more than once but under ten times. Which antigen it targets is not known. No much larger clone is present one base from it, and per-base qualities are unavailable. The library was obtained by 5' RACE. The instrument given in TCRdb is NextSeq 500. The TCR library protocol attached unique molecular identifiers to individual cDNA molecules to correct for sequencing error and PCR bias. TCR alpha and beta chains were both sequenced, and the abundances of alpha and beta sequences in each sample were closely correlated with each other. As for the original processing: Decombinator V4 was used to perform V gene, J gene and CDR3 annotation of TCR sequences. Expanded TCRs were defined as changing significantly between any two time points under a Poisson model with p below 0.0001. TCR abundances were normalised to the total number of TCRs sequenced per sample and were expressed as counts per million. A search of VDJdb, accessed on 1 November 2021, was run for TCRs annotated to CMV, EBV and SARS-CoV-2, with TCRs annotated for multiple antigens excluded. Through fastp at Q25 and MiXCR, TCRdb rebuilt clones from the public reads, retaining in-frame beta chains. Records with the same CDR3 protein are collapsed into one entry carrying the most frequent genes and DNA. The V and J calls come from TCRdb's annotation, not from the publication. The sample table records about 90,000 distinct CDR3 sequences; around an eighth of these occur just once. The ten largest clonotypes hold roughly 6.4% of the sample.

Sequenced: whole blood. The sequence was collected from an adult who was a healthcare worker with PCR-confirmed SARS-CoV-2 infection or an uninfected control (not recorded which).

DNA sequence: TGTGCCAGCAGCACCAGGACAGGGGGCGCCTACGAGCAGTACTTC. Its protein reads: CASSTRTGGAYEQYF. The chain was built from TRBV28 and TRBJ2-7; TRBD1 fits 11 bases in the junction. The CDR3 runs 15 residues from the cysteine to the phenylalanine. The retained sequence is limited to the CDR3, 45 bases, with the frame set at the first base. CDR1 and CDR2 are read off the germline V gene as MDHEN and SYDVKM. Germline trimming amounts to 6 bases on V and 2 bases on J, with 6 as the count of junction bases outside the gene matches.